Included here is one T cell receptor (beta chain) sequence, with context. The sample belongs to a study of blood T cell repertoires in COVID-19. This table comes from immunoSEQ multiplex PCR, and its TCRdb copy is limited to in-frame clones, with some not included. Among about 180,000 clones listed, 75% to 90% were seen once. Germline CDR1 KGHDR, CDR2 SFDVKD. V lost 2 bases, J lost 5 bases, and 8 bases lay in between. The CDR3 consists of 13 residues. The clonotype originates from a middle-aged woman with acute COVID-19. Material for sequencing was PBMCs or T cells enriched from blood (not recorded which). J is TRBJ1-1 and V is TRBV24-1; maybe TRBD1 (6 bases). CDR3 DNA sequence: TGTGCCACCAGTGATTGGACAGAAACTGAAGCTTTCTTT. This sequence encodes CATSDWTETEAFF.